The 32 T cell receptor beta chains reported below all come from one sample, sequenced in a study of cytomegalovirus exposure and HLA in healthy donors. Researchers ran the PCR with 60 Vbeta and 13 Jbeta primers. Assay used: immunoSEQ multiplex PCR; TCRdb lists only in-frame clones, some missing. Counted here are 60,000 to 85,000 clones, around 80% occurring once; the ten biggest clones make up about 12%. Sequences were obtained from PBMCs. These receptors were taken from a male donor in good health and CMV-seropositive.

This chain uses TRBV7-2 with TRBJ1-3; 10 bases map to TRBD1. The V segment lost 2 bases and the J segment 1 base; nucleotides outside the gene matches: 2. The CDR3 is 16 residues long. Germline assignment: CDR1 SGHTA and CDR2 FQGNSA. CDR3 sequence: CASSLRGQGSGNTIYF. CDR3 nucleotides: TGTGCCAGCAGCTTAAGGGGACAGGGGTCTGGAAACACCATATATTTT.

The chain has TRBV28 and TRBJ1-3, with D possibly being TRBD1 (5 bases). V was trimmed by 5 bases and J by 4 bases, leaving 12 bases between them. The CDR3 spans 14 residues. CDR1 and CDR2 (germline): MDHEN, SYDVKM. Here the CDR3 reads CASSAAGGGNTIYF. The CDR3 nucleotides read TGTGCCAGCAGTGCCGCCGGGGGAGGAAACACCATATATTTT.

The chain has TRBV18 and TRBJ2-5; 9 positions match TRBD1. Germline CDR1 reads KGHSH; CDR2 reads LQKENI. This CDR3 spans 14 amino acids. Trimming removed 3 bases from V and 5 bases from J; junction bases left unmatched: 4. As DNA, the CDR3 is TGTGCCAGCTCACCTTTAGACAGGGGGGAGACCCAGTACTTC. Protein sequence: CASSPLDRGETQYF.

The rearrangement uses TRBV9 and TRBJ2-3; 8 bases are a match to TRBD2. From germline, CDR1 is SGDLS and CDR2 YYNGEE. The V gene end was trimmed by 0 bases and the J gene end by 5 bases; junction bases not matched to a gene: 14. The CDR3 totals 18 residues. The CDR3 nucleotides are TGTGCCAGCAGCGTAGCTACGCGTCGGGGGGGCGGGAAAGATACGCAGTATTTT. Residues: CASSVATRRGGGKDTQYF.

The J gene is TRBJ1-1, the V gene TRBV10-1; unclear D gene. CDR1 and CDR2 from the germline V gene are WNHNN and SYGVQD (reference sequence). Trimming stripped 0 bases from V and 6 bases from J, with 14 bases between. The CDR3 loop spans 15 amino acids. CDR3 loop: CASSESRGGEPEAFF. CDR3 sequence (DNA): TGCGCCAGCAGTGAGTCTCGGGGAGGCGAACCTGAAGCTTTCTTT.

The chain has TRBV6-6 and TRBJ2-7, with 9 bases aligning to TRBD1. CDR1 is MNHNY and CDR2 is SVGAGI in the germline V gene (reference sequence). The CDR3 is 15 residues long. J gave up 2 bases and V 5 bases, and 7 bases lay outside the gene matches. The CDR3 loop reads CASSHRDREPYEQYF. CDR3 in DNA: TGTGCCAGCAGTCACCGGGACAGGGAACCCTACGAGCAGTACTTC.

In nucleotides, the CDR3 is TGTGCCAGCAGTTCCGGGATCCTCTATGGCTACACCTTC. Encoded protein: CASSSGILYGYTF. The chain combines TRBV28 with TRBJ1-2; D not certain. CDR1 MDHEN and CDR2 SYDVKM come from the germline V gene. Trimming took 4 bases from V and 4 from J, leaving 10 bases between them. The length of the CDR3 is 13 residues.

The V gene is TRBV2, the J gene TRBJ1-1; TRBD1 might be the D (6 bases). The germline gives CDR1 SNHLY, CDR2 FYNNEI. Trimming shortened V by 8 bases and J by 11 bases, and 21 bases separated the two germline ends. The CDR3 consists of 13 residues. The CDR3 sequence is CASLAPGVMSAFF. CDR3 coding DNA: TGTGCCAGCCTCGCTCCAGGGGTCATGTCGGCTTTCTTT.

This chain connects TRBV4-3 to TRBJ2-3; tentative D call: TRBD2 (7 bases). Germline CDR1 and CDR2: LGHNA and YSLEER. With 1 base removed from V and 9 bases from J, the gap between germline ends came to 20 bases. The CDR3 consists of 16 residues. CDR3 in amino acids: CASSQAGGRPERTQYF. The CDR3 DNA sequence: TGCGCCAGCAGCCAAGCGGGGGGCCGACCAGAACGGACGCAGTATTTT.

This chain joins TRBV7-9 and TRBJ2-7; no firm D call. Germline CDR1 reads SEHNR; CDR2 reads FQNEAQ (reference sequence). CDR3 length: 14 residues. The germline V and J ends were trimmed by 5 bases and 3 bases, with 14 bases remaining between them. CDR3 residues: CASSHPETLYEQYF. CDR3 nucleotide sequence: TGTGCCAGCAGCCACCCGGAGACCCTCTACGAGCAGTACTTC.

The chain employs TRBV4-1 and TRBJ2-1; D not resolved. This CDR3 contains 14 residues. Trimming stripped 4 bases from V and 5 bases from J, with 12 bases between. Germline V gives CDR1 MGHRA, CDR2 YSYEKL. This CDR3 is CASSRLPLDNEQFF. Written as DNA, the CDR3 is TGCGCCAGCAGCCGGCTTCCCCTAGACAATGAGCAGTTCTTC.

The chain carries TRBV7-2 and TRBJ2-4; 9 bases line up with TRBD2. Germline trimming cut 5 bases from V and 7 bases from J; bases unmatched to any gene: 15. The CDR3 is 17 amino acids. Germline loops: CDR1 SGHTA, CDR2 FQGNSA. The CDR3, as DNA: TGTGCCAGCAGCCTCGGGGGTGGCGCGGGGGGGGCGAACATTCAGTACTTC. It translates to CASSLGGGAGGANIQYF.

The V gene is TRBV5-1, the J gene TRBJ1-2; the match to TRBD1 covers 11 bases. Trimming cost V 3 bases and J 8 bases; bases outside gene matches: 6. Germline V lookup: CDR1 SGHRS, CDR2 YFSETQ. This CDR3 comprises 14 residues. The CDR3 DNA follows: TGCGCCAGCAGCTGGACAGGGGGCGCGAGGGGCTACACCTTC. Translating gives CASSWTGGARGYTF.

The chain combines TRBV7-3 with TRBJ2-3; D remains ambiguous. The CDR3 loop spans 13 amino acids. Germline-derived CDR1 and CDR2 are SGHTA and FQGTGA. V was clipped by 4 bases and J by 3 bases, with 8 bases between them. CDR3 DNA sequence: TGTGCCAGCAGCTCGACTGGAACAGATACGCAGTATTTT. It yields the protein CASSSTGTDTQYF.

V usage is TRBV5-1 and J usage is TRBJ1-3, with D tentatively TRBD1 (5 bases). This CDR3 spans 16 amino acids. V was trimmed by 0 bases and J by 0 bases, leaving 10 bases between them. The V gene's germline CDR1 is SGHRS and CDR2 YFSETQ. The CDR3 sequence: CASSLAGGNSGNTIYF. DNA for the CDR3: TGCGCCAGCAGCTTGGCCGGGGGGAACTCTGGAAACACCATATATTTT.

The chain has TRBV15 and TRBJ2-7, with TRBD1 identical over 7 bases. This CDR3 is 14 amino acids long. Germline assignment: CDR1 LNHNV and CDR2 YYDKDF (reference sequence). Trimming removed 0 bases from V and 3 bases from J; junction bases left unmatched: 2. The CDR3, as DNA: TGTGCCACCAGCAGAGAACAGGGGAACTACGAGCAGTACTTC. Its translation is CATSREQGNYEQYF.

This clone was recorded a few times. The V and J genes are TRBV29-1 and TRBJ1-1, with D perhaps TRBD1 (6 bases). V lost 7 bases, J lost 4 bases, and 19 bases lay in between. In germline, CDR1 is SQVTM, CDR2 ANQGSEA. The CDR3 length is 14 residues. The CDR3 protein is CSGDTLMRGTEAFF. The CDR3 coding sequence is TGCAGCGGGGACACCCTCATGAGAGGCACTGAAGCTTTCTTT.

The chain joins TRBV7-3 to TRBJ2-7; 8 bases align to TRBD2. Unmatched junction bases numbered 8, after V lost 4 bases and J lost 0 bases. Germline lookup yields CDR1 SGHTA and CDR2 FQGTGA. This CDR3 has 16 residues. This CDR3 is CASSSAGSGVSYEQYF. CDR3 bases: TGTGCCAGCAGCTCAGCCGGTAGCGGGGTCTCCTACGAGCAGTACTTC.

The chain carries TRBV11-2 and TRBJ2-3, with a tentative D call TRBD2 (6 bases). Germline CDR1 is SGHAT and CDR2 is FQNNGV. The CDR3 covers 17 residues. V was trimmed by 5 bases and J by 0 bases, leaving 18 bases between them. In DNA, the CDR3 is TGTGCCAGCAGCCTGAACCACATAGCGGCAAGCACAGATACGCAGTATTTT. It is translated as CASSLNHIAASTDTQYF.

The gene calls are TRBV29-1 and TRBJ2-5; TRBD1 agrees at 9 bases. The J call may be mistaken, given a closer DNA end match to TRBJ2-7. Per the germline V gene, CDR1 is SQVTM and CDR2 is ANQGSEA. The CDR3 loop spans 14 amino acids. Here the CDR3 reads CSARGQGNSYEQYF. CDR3 nucleotide sequence: TGCAGCGCCCGGGGACAGGGAAATTCCTACGAGCAGTACTTC.

This chain uses TRBV2 with TRBJ2-5; D is unresolved. The CDR3 consists of 11 residues. Germline V gene data show CDR1 as SNHLY and CDR2 as FYNNEI. V gave up 7 bases and J gave up 5 bases, with 8 bases separating them. CDR3 sequence reads: CASTIRETQYF. CDR3 sequence (DNA): TGTGCCAGCACTATACGGGAGACCCAGTACTTC.

The V and J genes are TRBV28 and TRBJ2-1; 8 bases are shared with TRBD1. The V gene end was trimmed by 5 bases and the J gene end by 7 bases; junction bases not matched to a gene: 13. The CDR3 runs 16 residues. Germline lookup yields CDR1 MDHEN and CDR2 SYDVKM. The CDR3 DNA sequence: TGTGCCAGCAGTCCCCGGGGCAGGGGGCCTGGTAATGAGCAGTTCTTC. Amino acid sequence: CASSPRGRGPGNEQFF.

This clone was seen a handful of times. This chain links TRBV18 with TRBJ1-1; 10 bases fit TRBD1. The CDR3 contains 18 residues. J lost 4 bases, V lost 2 bases, and 13 bases had no gene match. CDR1 and CDR2 (germline): KGHSH, LQKENI. CDR3 bases: TGTGCCAGCTCACCATACCGGGACAGGGGTGTAGTAAGCACTGAAGCTTTCTTT. Amino acids: CASSPYRDRGVVSTEAFF.

This clone turned up a few times. This CDR3 reads CASSLVTGGSYNSPLHF. For the CDR3, the DNA is TGTGCCAGCAGCTTAGTGACAGGGGGCTCCTATAATTCACCCCTCCACTTT. This rearrangement joins TRBV11-2 to TRBJ1-6; 9 bases fit TRBD1. The CDR3 has 17 residues. V lost 1 base, J lost 0 bases, and 1 base stayed unmatched. Germline V gene lookup returns CDR1 SGHAT and CDR2 FQNNGV. The full variable domain, completed using reference TRBV11-2 and TRBJ1-6, is EAGVAQSPRYKIIEKRQSVAFWCNPISGHATLYWYQQILGQGPKLLIQFQNNGVVDDSQLPKDRFSAERLKGVDSTLKIQPAKLEDSAVYLCASSLVTGGSYNSPLHFGNGTRLTVT.

This clone was detected a few times. V gene TRBV11-2 combines with J gene TRBJ2-1, with TRBD2 matching 13 bases. From germline, CDR1 is SGHAT and CDR2 FQNNGV. Losses at the gene ends were 3 bases for V and 10 bases for J; bases not matched to a gene: 6. This CDR3 region has 15 residues. The CDR3 here is CASSFGTSGVGEQFF. The CDR3 DNA reads as TGTGCCAGCAGCTTCGGGACTAGCGGGGTTGGGGAGCAGTTCTTC.

The chain uses TRBV28 and TRBJ2-2; TRBD1 matches 7 bases. The germline V gene has CDR1 MDHEN and CDR2 SYDVKM. The CDR3 contains 14 residues. V dropped 6 bases and J dropped 5; count of bases not matched to a gene: 6. The CDR3 loop is CASSPDRVTGELFF. In DNA form, the CDR3 reads TGTGCCAGCAGCCCCGACAGGGTAACCGGGGAGCTGTTTTTT.

CDR3 in amino acids: CASSFVPDYSAYF. DNA of the CDR3: TGTGCCAGCAGCTTTGTTCCGGACTACTCGGCGTACTTC. The chain combines TRBV5-5 with TRBJ2-7; D is possibly TRBD2 (6 bases). Trimming took 2 bases from V and 12 from J, leaving 18 bases between them. The CDR3 spans 13 residues. Germline CDR1 SGHKS, CDR2 YYEKEE (reference sequence).

V gene TRBV28 combines with J gene TRBJ1-5; TRBD1 aligns across 11 bases. V dropped 4 bases and J dropped 8; count of bases not matched to a gene: 13. The CDR3 loop spans 17 amino acids. Germline V gene lookup returns CDR1 MDHEN and CDR2 SYDVKM. The CDR3 DNA sequence: TGTGCCAGCAGTTACGTCTCCGGGACAGGGGGTTCGGAGCCCCAGCATTTT. It codes for CASSYVSGTGGSEPQHF.

The rearrangement joins TRBV12-2 to TRBJ2-3; TRBD2, as called in the table, went unchecked against the DNA. TRBV12-2 is a known pseudogene. CDR3 size: 16 residues. The CDR3 coding sequence is TGTGCAAGTCGCTTACAATTAGATACTTCCACAGATACGCAGTATTTT. It translates to CASRLQLDTSTDTQYF.

The rearrangement joins TRBV5-8 to TRBJ2-1; D is unclear. V was pared by 2 bases and J by 4 bases, with 16 bases between. The CDR3 is 16 residues long. Germline-derived CDR1 and CDR2 are SGHTS and YDEGEE. Here the CDR3 DNA reads TGTGCCAGCAGCTTCCTTGGGTCGGGTAAATACAATGAGCAGTTCTTC. It is translated as CASSFLGSGKYNEQFF.

The chain employs TRBV19 and TRBJ2-3; a weak D match, TRBD1 (6 bases). In germline, CDR1 is LNHDA, CDR2 SQIVND (reference sequence). The V gene lost 8 bases and the J gene lost 2 bases, with 14 bases spanning the gap. This CDR3 is built from 14 residues. The CDR3 sequence is CASGQPGLTDTQYF. CDR3 coding DNA: TGTGCCAGTGGACAGCCCGGGCTCACAGATACGCAGTATTTT.

This clone was seen once. The chain has TRBV6-5 and TRBJ2-7, with a weak D call TRBD2 (5 bases). This CDR3 has 14 residues. Germline V gene sequence: CDR1 MNHEY, CDR2 SVGAGI. V was cut by 2 bases and J by 1 base, with 9 bases left in between. The CDR3 protein is CASSYAGESYEQYF. CDR3 in DNA: TGTGCCAGCAGTTACGCCGGGGAATCCTACGAGCAGTACTTC.